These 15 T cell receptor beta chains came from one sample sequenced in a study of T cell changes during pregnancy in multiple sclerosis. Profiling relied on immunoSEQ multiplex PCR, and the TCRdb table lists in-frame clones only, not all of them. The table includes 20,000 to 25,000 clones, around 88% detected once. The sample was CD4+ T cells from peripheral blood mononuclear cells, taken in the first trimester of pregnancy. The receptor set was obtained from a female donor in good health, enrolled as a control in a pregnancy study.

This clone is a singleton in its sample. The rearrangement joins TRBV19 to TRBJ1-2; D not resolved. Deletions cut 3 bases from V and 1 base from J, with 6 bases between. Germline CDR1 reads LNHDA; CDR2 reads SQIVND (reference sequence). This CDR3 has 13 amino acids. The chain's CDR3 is CASSIEINYGYTF. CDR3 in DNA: TGTGCCAGTAGTATTGAGATTAACTATGGCTACACCTTC. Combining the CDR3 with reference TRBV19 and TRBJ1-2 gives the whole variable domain DGGITQSPKYLFRKEGQNVTLSCEQNLNHDAMYWYRQDPGQGLRLIYYSQIVNDFQKGDIAEGYSVSREKKESFPLTVTSAQKNPTAFYLCASSIEINYGYTFGSGTRLTVV.

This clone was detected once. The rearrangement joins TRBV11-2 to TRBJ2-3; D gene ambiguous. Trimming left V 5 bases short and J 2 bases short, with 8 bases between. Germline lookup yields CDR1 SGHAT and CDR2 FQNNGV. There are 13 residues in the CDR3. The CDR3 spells CASSPRHTDTQYF. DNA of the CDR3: TGTGCCAGCAGCCCGCGTCACACAGATACGCAGTATTTT.

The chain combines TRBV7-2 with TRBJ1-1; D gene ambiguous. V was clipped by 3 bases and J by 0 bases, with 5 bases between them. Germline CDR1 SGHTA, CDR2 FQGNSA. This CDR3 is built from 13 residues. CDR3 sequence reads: CASSFRMNTEAFF. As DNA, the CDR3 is TGTGCCAGCAGCTTCCGTATGAACACTGAAGCTTTCTTT. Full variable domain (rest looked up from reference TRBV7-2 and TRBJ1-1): GAGVSQSPSNKVTEKGKDVELRCDPISGHTALYWYRQSLGQGLEFLIYFQGNSAPDKSGLPSDRFSAERTGGSVSTLTIQRTQQEDSAVYLCASSFRMNTEAFFGQGTRLTVV.

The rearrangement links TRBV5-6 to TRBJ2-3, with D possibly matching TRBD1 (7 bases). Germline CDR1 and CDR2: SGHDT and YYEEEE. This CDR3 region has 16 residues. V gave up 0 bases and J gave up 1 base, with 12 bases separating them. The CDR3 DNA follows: TGTGCCAGCAGCTTGGCCCAGGGGGGTGGCACAGATACGCAGTATTTT. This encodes CASSLAQGGGTDTQYF.

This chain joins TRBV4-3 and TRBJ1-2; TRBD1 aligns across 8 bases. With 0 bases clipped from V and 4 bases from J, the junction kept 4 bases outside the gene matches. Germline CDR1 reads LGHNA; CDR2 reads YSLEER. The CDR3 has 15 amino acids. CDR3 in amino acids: CASSQDHTGGYGYTF. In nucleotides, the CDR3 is TGCGCCAGCAGCCAAGACCACACAGGGGGCTATGGCTACACCTTC.

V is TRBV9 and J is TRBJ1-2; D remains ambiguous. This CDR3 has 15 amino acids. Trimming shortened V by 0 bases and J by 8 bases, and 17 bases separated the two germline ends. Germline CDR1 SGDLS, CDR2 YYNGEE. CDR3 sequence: CASSVDGRVLGGYTF. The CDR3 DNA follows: TGTGCCAGCAGCGTAGATGGGAGGGTCTTGGGAGGCTACACCTTC. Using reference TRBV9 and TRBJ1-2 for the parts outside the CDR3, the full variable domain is DSGVTQTPKHLITATGQRVTLRCSPRSGDLSVYWYQQSLDQGLQFLIQYYNGEERAKGNILERFSAQQFPDLHSELNLSSLELGDSALYFCASSVDGRVLGGYTFGSGTRLTVV.

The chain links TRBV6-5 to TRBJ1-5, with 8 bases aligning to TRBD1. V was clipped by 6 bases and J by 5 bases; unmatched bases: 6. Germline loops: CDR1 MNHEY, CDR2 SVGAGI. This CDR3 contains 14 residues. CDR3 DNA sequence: TGTGCCAGCAGGCGGACAGGGACTGATCAGCCCCAGCATTTT. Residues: CASRRTGTDQPQHF.

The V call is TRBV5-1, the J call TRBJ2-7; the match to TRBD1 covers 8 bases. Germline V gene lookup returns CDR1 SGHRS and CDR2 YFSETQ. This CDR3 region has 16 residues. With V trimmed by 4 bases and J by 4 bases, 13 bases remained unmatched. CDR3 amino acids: CASSTGQGILDYEQYF. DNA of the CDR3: TGCGCCAGCAGCACCGGACAGGGCATCTTGGATTACGAGCAGTACTTC.

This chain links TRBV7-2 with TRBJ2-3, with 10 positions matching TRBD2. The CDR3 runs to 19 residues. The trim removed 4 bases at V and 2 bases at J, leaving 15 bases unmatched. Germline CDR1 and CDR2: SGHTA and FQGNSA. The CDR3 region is CASSSYLTSGPHYTDTQYF. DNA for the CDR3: TGTGCCAGCAGCTCGTACCTGACTAGCGGGCCTCACTACACAGATACGCAGTATTTT.

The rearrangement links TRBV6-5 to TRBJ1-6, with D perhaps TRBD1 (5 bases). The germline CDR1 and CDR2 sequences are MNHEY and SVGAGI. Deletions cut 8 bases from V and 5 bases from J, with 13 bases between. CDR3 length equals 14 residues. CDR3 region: CASGRGGDNSPLHF. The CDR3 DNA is TGTGCCAGCGGCCGGGGGGGTGATAATTCACCCCTCCACTTT.

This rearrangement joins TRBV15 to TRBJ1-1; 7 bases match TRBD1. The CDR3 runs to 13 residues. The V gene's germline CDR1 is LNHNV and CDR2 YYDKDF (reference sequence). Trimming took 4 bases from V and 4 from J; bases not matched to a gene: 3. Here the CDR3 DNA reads TGTGCCACCAGCACCGACAGGGCCACTGAAGCTTTCTTT. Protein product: CATSTDRATEAFF. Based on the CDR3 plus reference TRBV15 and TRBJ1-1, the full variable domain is DAMVIQNPRYQVTQFGKPVTLSCSQTLNHNVMYWYQQKSSQAPKLLFHYYDKDFNNEADTPDNFQSRRPNTSFCFLDIRSPGLGDTAMYLCATSTDRATEAFFGQGTRLTVV.

The CDR3 spells CASSLSQVYGEKLFF. CDR3 DNA sequence: TGTGCCAGCAGCTTATCCCAGGTCTATGGTGAAAAACTGTTTTTT. The rearrangement joins TRBV7-9 to TRBJ1-4; D is ambiguous. The CDR3 length is 15 residues. Germline CDR1 is SEHNR and CDR2 is FQNEAQ (reference sequence). Deletions cut 2 bases from V and 7 bases from J, with 14 bases between.

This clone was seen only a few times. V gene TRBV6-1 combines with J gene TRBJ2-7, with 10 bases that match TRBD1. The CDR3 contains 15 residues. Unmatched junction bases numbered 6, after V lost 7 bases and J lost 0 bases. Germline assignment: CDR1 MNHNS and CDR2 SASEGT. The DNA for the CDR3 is TGTGCCAGCACTGGACAGGGGGGTAGCTCCTACGAGCAGTACTTC. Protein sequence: CASTGQGGSSYEQYF.

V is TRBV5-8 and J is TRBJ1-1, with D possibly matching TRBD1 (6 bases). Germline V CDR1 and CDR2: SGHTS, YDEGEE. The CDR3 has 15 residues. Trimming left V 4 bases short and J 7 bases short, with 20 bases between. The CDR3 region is CASSPKPGHTFEAFF. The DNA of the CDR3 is TGTGCCAGCAGCCCGAAGCCGGGACACACATTTGAAGCTTTCTTT.

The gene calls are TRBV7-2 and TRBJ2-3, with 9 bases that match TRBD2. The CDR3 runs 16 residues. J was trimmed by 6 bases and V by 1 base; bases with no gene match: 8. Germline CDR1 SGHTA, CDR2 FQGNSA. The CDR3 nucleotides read TGTGCCAGCAGCTTAGTTTCCAGCGGGGGGAGGGATACGCAGTATTTT. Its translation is CASSLVSSGGRDTQYF.